This TCR beta chain was documented in a study of tumor and adjacent non-tumor tissue in lung cancer. Study-wide findings and caveats: Significantly higher TCR diversity was found in tumor than normal lung. Normal lung showed higher cumulative top 100 clone frequency than tumor.

The germline V gene has CDR1 MNHNS and CDR2 SASEGT. The CDR3 is 18 residues long. RNA was extracted from bulk tissue without any cell sorting. Chemotherapy-naive patients with new lung cancer underwent thoracic surgery in China, August–late 2014. As regards this clonotype: The antigen remains unidentified. Sequence at one end of the junction differs from germline and may be a read error.

TCRbeta libraries were built with three rounds of nested PCR, modified from ARM-PCR. TCRdb re-analysed the multiplex PCR reads in MiXCR, keeping a single row per CDR3 protein. The sample yields under 95,000 distinct CDR3 sequences, 61% seen once. The receptor was isolated from a man aged 70 or older with non-small cell lung cancer. The sequenced sample consisted of lung tumor tissue. The chain is built from TRBV6-1 and TRBJ2-3, with 8 bases matching TRBD2. The CDR3 DNA follows: TGTGCCAGCACCTCGCACCCGGGAGGGGAAAGGGGGAGGGATACGCAGTATTTC. It yields the protein CASTSHPGGERGRDTQYF.